This TCR beta chain was profiled in a study of control samples from healthy donors and cancer patients. Assay: immunoSEQ multiplex PCR; the TCRdb copy retains only in-frame clones and omits some. The table lists 76,000 or so clones, roughly 89% of them singletons. Sequenced material: PBMCs. The TCR originated in a woman aged 50 to 60 with colorectal cancer.

CDR3 nucleotides: TGTGCCAGCAATGAAGGTCCCCCGAACACTGAAGCTTTCTTT. It translates to CASNEGPPNTEAFF. The V gene is TRBV28, the J gene TRBJ1-1; D is unresolved. The CDR3 loop spans 14 amino acids. V dropped 7 bases and J dropped 1 base, with 13 bases sitting between them. Germline loops: CDR1 MDHEN, CDR2 SYDVKM.